Presented here are 19 T cell receptor beta chains from one specimen sequenced in a study of beta chain features in type 1 diabetes (dated by TCRdb to 2016 to 2019). Libraries were prepared through the immunoSEQ multiplex PCR assay. The entire amount of isolated RNA was reverse transcribed using the High Capacity cDNA Reverse Transcription Kit, so the sequenced TCRB transcripts were expressed ones. Not all clones reach the TCRdb copy of this immuneACCESS table, which keeps in-frame sequences only. Checked studies attribute under half of the gap to unresolved V genes and leave the rest unexplained. A total of roughly 610,000 clones appear in this sample, around 15% of them only once. The leading ten clones occupy 0.093% of the sample. The source material was naive CD4+ T cells from blood. Reading the label with the study, this specimen's cell subset or site is: true naive CD4+ T cells. The receptors stem from a man in his late teens or twenties in good health.

As to this clone: No DNA is shown, since the ends of the CDR3 on it are uncertain; the CDR3 is the one TCRdb lists. The rearrangement uses TRBV21-1 and TRBJ2-2; the table gives TRBD1 as D, unverified against the DNA. TRBV21-1 is labeled a pseudogene. Termini included, the CDR3 measures 17 amino acids. The CDR3 reads CASSKNWGQGNTGELFF.

This clone occurred a few times. This chain connects TRBV29-1 to TRBJ1-5; 8 nucleotides match TRBD1. Germline CDR1 and CDR2: SQVTM and ANQGSEA. The CDR3 has 15 residues. Trimming at V came to 4 bases and at J to 3 bases, leaving 8 bases not matched to a gene. The CDR3: CSVGTGTGFNQPQHF. In nucleotides, the CDR3 is TGCAGCGTTGGAACAGGGACAGGATTCAATCAGCCCCAGCATTTT.

This clone was seen a handful of times. The V and J genes are TRBV7-2 and TRBJ1-1; D remains ambiguous. Germline V gene data show CDR1 as SGHTA and CDR2 as FQGNSA. This CDR3 spans 11 amino acids. V was trimmed by 6 bases and J by 7 bases, leaving 9 bases between them. CDR3 sequence reads: CASRVLGEAFF. The CDR3 nucleotides read TGTGCCAGCAGGGTATTGGGTGAAGCTTTCTTT.

As for this clone: Other DNA sequences in the sample encode the same CDR3. V and J are TRBV5-4 and TRBJ2-5; TRBD1 matches 8 bases. The ends lost 1 base at V and 2 bases at J; junction bases unmatched: 1. CDR1 SGHNT and CDR2 YYREEE come from the germline V gene (reference sequence). This CDR3 is built from 14 residues. This CDR3 is CASSLTGGQETQYF. In nucleotides, the CDR3 is TGTGCCAGCAGCTTGACAGGGGGGCAAGAGACCCAGTACTTC.

The chain combines TRBV5-1 with TRBJ2-3; TRBD2 is a possible D gene (6 bases). The ends were cut back, 4 bases at V and 4 bases at J, with 22 bases in the middle. The CDR3 runs to 17 residues. CDR1 and CDR2 (germline): SGHRS, YFSETQ. The CDR3 loop is CASSIATRDSGADTQYF. For the CDR3, the DNA is TGCGCCAGCAGCATCGCAACACGGGACTCCGGGGCAGATACGCAGTATTTT.

This clone was counted a single time. The chain combines TRBV6-6 with TRBJ2-5; D gene unclear. The CDR3 has 12 residues. V lost 8 bases and J 1 base, leaving 8 bases between the germline ends. CDR1 and CDR2 from the germline V gene are MNHNY and SVGAGI (reference sequence). CDR3 loop: CASGRVQETQYF. DNA for the CDR3: TGTGCCAGCGGACGGGTCCAAGAGACCCAGTACTTC.

The gene calls are TRBV25-1 and TRBJ1-2; 10 bases line up with TRBD1. J gave up 5 bases and V 4 bases, and 7 bases lay outside the gene matches. Germline-derived CDR1 and CDR2 are MGHDK and SYGVNS. This CDR3 has 15 residues. The CDR3 loop is CASSGRTGGGYGYTF. The CDR3 bases are TGTGCCAGCAGTGGCCGGACAGGGGGAGGGTATGGCTACACCTTC.

This clone was recorded a few times. Other DNA sequences in the same sample also yield this CDR3. The rearrangement links TRBV5-4 to TRBJ1-2; 9 nucleotides match TRBD1. V dropped 4 bases and J dropped 4; count of bases not matched to a gene: 5. The germline V gene has CDR1 SGHNT and CDR2 YYREEE (reference sequence). The CDR3 length is 14 residues. The CDR3 bases are TGTGCCAGCAGCCAGGGACAGGGAGGCTATGGCTACACCTTC. Its translation is CASSQGQGGYGYTF. The full variable domain, rest sourced from reference TRBV5-4 and TRBJ1-2, is ETGVTQSPTHLIKTRGQQVTLRCSSQSGHNTVSWYQQALGQGPQFIFQYYREEENGRGNFPPRFSGLQFPNYSSELNVNALELDDSALYLCASSQGQGGYGYTFGSGTRLTVV.

The sample holds a few counts of this clone. This chain links TRBV6-6 with TRBJ1-5; 10 bases agree with TRBD1. The CDR3 has 16 amino acids. CDR1 and CDR2 (germline): MNHNY, SVGAGI (reference sequence). Losses at the gene ends were 2 bases for V and 6 bases for J; bases not matched to a gene: 7. The CDR3 sequence: CASSYGGQGSSQPQHF. In DNA form, the CDR3 reads TGTGCCAGCAGTTACGGGGGACAGGGGAGTAGTCAGCCCCAGCATTTT.

The V call is TRBV5-1, the J call TRBJ2-3, with D possibly being TRBD2 (7 bases). Deletions cut 1 base from V and 4 bases from J, with 10 bases between. The germline V gene has CDR1 SGHRS and CDR2 YFSETQ. The CDR3 contains 14 residues. As DNA, the CDR3 is TGCGCCAGCAGCTTGTCGGGGGGCGCAGATACGCAGTATTTT. Translating gives CASSLSGGADTQYF.

Details on this clone: A junction end diverges from the germline sequence, so it may reflect a read error. The chain carries TRBV7-7 and TRBJ2-2; D is possibly TRBD2 (5 bases). CDR3 length equals 15 residues. Germline V CDR1 and CDR2: SSHAT, FNYEAQ (reference sequence). The CDR3 spells CASSGPGPGTGELFF. CDR3 DNA: TGTGCTAGCAGCGGACCAGGTCCTGGCACCGGGGAGCTGTTTTTT.

V is TRBV11-2 and J is TRBJ2-6; D call uncertain. CDR1 is SGHAT, CDR2 FQNNGV, per germline. This CDR3 region has 15 residues. V lost 4 bases to trimming and J lost 0 bases, with 7 bases between them. This CDR3 reads CASSSGISGANVLTF. CDR3 DNA sequence: TGTGCCAGCAGCTCCGGAATCTCTGGGGCCAACGTCCTGACTTTC.

This clone was detected only a few times. The chain employs TRBV6-6 and TRBJ1-5; TRBD1 matches 9 bases. Germline loops: CDR1 MNHNY, CDR2 SVGAGI (reference sequence). The CDR3 is 16 amino acids. V shed 2 bases, J shed 2 bases, and the junction held 4 bases outside the gene matches. The CDR3 sequence is CASSYAGQGRNQPQHF. In DNA, the CDR3 is TGTGCCAGCAGTTACGCGGGACAGGGTCGCAATCAGCCCCAGCATTTT.

This sequence joins TRBV6-5 and TRBJ1-1; D not certain. Trimming stripped 0 bases from V and 0 bases from J, with 2 bases between. Germline V gives CDR1 MNHEY, CDR2 SVGAGI. This CDR3 has 13 residues. The CDR3 sequence: CASSYSLNTEAFF. CDR3 sequence (DNA): TGTGCCAGCAGTTACTCCCTGAACACTGAAGCTTTCTTT.

The chain couples TRBV10-3 to TRBJ2-5; maybe TRBD1 (5 bases). The CDR3 is 17 amino acids. Germline-derived CDR1 and CDR2 are ENHRY and SYGVKD. Trimming stripped 4 bases from V and 5 bases from J, with 23 bases between. The CDR3 loop reads CAISAPKGETNWETQYF. The CDR3 region has the DNA TGTGCCATCAGTGCCCCCAAAGGGGAAACCAACTGGGAGACCCAGTACTTC.

The V call is TRBV19, the J call TRBJ2-5, with 14 bases that match TRBD2. CDR3 size: 16 residues. After removal of 4 bases from V and 1 base from J, the junction contained 2 bases not matched to a gene. In germline, CDR1 is LNHDA, CDR2 SQIVND (reference sequence). This CDR3 is CASSKTSGGAQETQYF. CDR3 DNA: TGTGCCAGTAGTAAGACTAGCGGGGGGGCCCAAGAGACCCAGTACTTC.

This clone was picked up a small number of times. The chain links TRBV13 to TRBJ1-3; 8 bases fit TRBD1. The length of the CDR3 is 15 residues. Germline V lookup: CDR1 PRHDT, CDR2 FYEKMQ (reference sequence). Trimming removed 5 bases from V and 7 bases from J; junction bases left unmatched: 10. DNA for the CDR3: TGTGCCAGCAGCCTGGGGACAGGAGGGGGGAACACCATATATTTT. As protein: CASSLGTGGGNTIYF.

V is TRBV6-1 and J is TRBJ2-1; 15 bases fit TRBD2. The CDR3 is 17 residues long. Germline CDR1 reads MNHNS; CDR2 reads SASEGT. With V trimmed by 2 bases and J by 8 bases, 7 bases remained unmatched. CDR3 in amino acids: CASSESGTSGRFDEQFF. As DNA, the CDR3 is TGTGCCAGCAGTGAATCTGGGACTAGCGGGAGGTTCGATGAGCAGTTCTTC.

In its sample, this clone was seen a few times. V usage is TRBV9 and J usage is TRBJ2-2; 10 positions match TRBD1. Germline V CDR1 and CDR2: SGDLS, YYNGEE. This CDR3 spans 17 amino acids. The trim removed 3 bases at V and 2 bases at J, leaving 7 bases unmatched. The CDR3 DNA reads TGTGCCAGCAGCGCCCGAGACAGGGGGCCTAACACCGGGGAGCTGTTTTTT. This codes for CASSARDRGPNTGELFF.